Listed below are T cell receptor beta chains from one sample, sequenced in a study of T cell responses to AZD1222 COVID-19 vaccine. The protocol was immunoSEQ multiplex PCR, while the TCRdb copy is restricted to in-frame clones and leaves out a portion. Among 100,000 or so clones listed, nearly 95% were seen once. The sample in question was peripheral blood, obtained on day 0 of AZD1222 vaccination. The receptors here all came from an adult in good health. CDR3s include the opening cysteine and the closing phenylalanine or tryptophan. D genes are given only for firm matches. Clone size appears in some rows only: once, few, many, or a class for an expanded clone.

clone_size	j_call	v_call	d_call	cdr3_nt	cdr3_aa
-	TRBJ1-5	TRBV19	TRBD1	TGTGCCACTACTGGGACAGGGCCTCAGCCCCAGCATTTT	CATTGTGPQPQHF
-	TRBJ2-3	TRBV16	TRBD2	TGTGCCAGCAGCCAAGGACTAGCACCCACAGATACGCAGTATTTT	CASSQGLAPTDTQYF
few	TRBJ1-5	TRBV19	-	TGTGCCAGTAATGCCGGTTCCGGGCAGAGCAATCAGCCCCAGCATTTT	CASNAGSGQSNQPQHF
-	TRBJ2-3	TRBV14	TRBD2	TGTGCCAGCAGCAAGGTAGCGGGATATGATACGCAGTATTTT	CASSKVAGYDTQYF
-	TRBJ2-5	TRBV5-1	TRBD1	TGCGCCAGCAGCTCGGCAGCAGGGGGCAGGGGGGAGACCCAGTACTTC	CASSSAAGGRGETQYF
-	TRBJ1-1	TRBV5-1	-	TGCGCCAGCAGCCACCTTGGGGCTGACGAAGCTTTCTTT	CASSHLGADEAFF
-	TRBJ1-5	TRBV2	-	TGTGCCAGCAGTGAAGCGGAGGTTAATCAGCCCCAGCATTTT	CASSEAEVNQPQHF
-	TRBJ2-1	TRBV29-1	-	TGCAGCGGCGAACAGGGCGGGAATGAGCAGTTCTTC	CSGEQGGNEQFF
once	TRBJ1-2	TRBV25-1	-	TGTGCCAGCAGTGAAGGGCTAAACTATGGCTACACCTTC	CASSEGLNYGYTF
-	TRBJ2-2	TRBV19	TRBD2	TGTGCCAGTAGGCGGAGCGGGAGAGGGAACACCGGGGAGCTGTTTTTT	CASRRSGRGNTGELFF
-	TRBJ1-6	TRBV29-1	TRBD1	TGCAGCGCACAACAGGGGTCTGGGAATTCACCCCTCCACTTT	CSAQQGSGNSPLHF
-	TRBJ1-4	TRBV30	-	TGTGCCTGGAGTACCCAGGGCAGGGAAAAACTGTTTTTT	CAWSTQGREKLFF
-	TRBJ2-1	TRBV15	TRBD2	TGTGCCACCAGCCCCCGTACTAGCGGGAGGCGGAATGAGCAGTTCTTC	CATSPRTSGRRNEQFF
-	TRBJ1-6	TRBV4-1	-	TGCGCCAGCAGCCAAGAACCAGACGGCTCACCCCTCCACTTT	CASSQEPDGSPLHF
-	TRBJ1-5	TRBV19	TRBD1	TGTGCCAGTATCCCGACAGGGACTAGCAATCAGCCCCAGCATTTT	CASIPTGTSNQPQHF
once	TRBJ2-2	TRBV2	TRBD2	TGTGCCAGCATTCGGGAGGATGGAGGCGGGGAGCTGTTTTTT	CASIREDGGGELFF
-	TRBJ1-4	TRBV28	-	TGTGCCAGCAGTTTGGGGGGACCCCTTAATGAAAAACTGTTTTTT	CASSLGGPLNEKLFF
-	TRBJ1-1	TRBV7-9	-	TGTGCCAGCAGCTCGGGAGAACAGGGACATAGGTTCGGAGCTTTCTTT	CASSSGEQGHRFGAFF
-	TRBJ1-4	TRBV28	TRBD1	TGTGCCAGCAGTCCTCCGGGACAGGGCGTGGGTACTAATGAAAAACTGTTTTTT	CASSPPGQGVGTNEKLFF
-	TRBJ2-3	TRBV30	-	TGTGCCTGGAGTGTATCGGGGACCACAGATACGCAGTATTTT	CAWSVSGTTDTQYF
-	TRBJ2-1	TRBV20-1	TRBD2	TGCAGTGCTAGTAGCTCGGCTAGCGGTAACTACAATGAGCAGTTCTTC	CSASSSASGNYNEQFF
once	TRBJ2-6	TRBV5-1	TRBD1	TGCGCCAGCAGCCCCCGGGACAGGGTCTCTGGGGCCAACGTCCTGACTTTC	CASSPRDRVSGANVLTF
-	TRBJ2-5	TRBV4-1	TRBD2	TGCGCCAGCAGAAGGACTAGCGGGAGAGCTGAAGAGACCCAGTACTTC	CASRRTSGRAEETQYF
-	TRBJ1-1	TRBV27	-	TGTGCCAGCAGTTTGGAGAAGGGAGGCACTGAAGCTTTCTTT	CASSLEKGGTEAFF
-	TRBJ2-5	TRBV9	TRBD2	TGTGCCAGCAGCGAGGGGACTAGCATCCAAGAGACCCAGTACTTC	CASSEGTSIQETQYF
-	TRBJ2-1	TRBV28	-	TGTGCCAGCAGACGGTGGGACGACAATGAGCAGTTCTTC	CASRRWDDNEQFF
-	TRBJ2-5	TRBV7-2	-	TGTGCCAGCAGCCCGACCAGAGAGACCCAGTACTTC	CASSPTRETQYF
-	TRBJ1-2	TRBV4-1	-	TGCGCCAGCAGCCAATACTCGACTCCATCCTATGGCTACACCTTC	CASSQYSTPSYGYTF
once	TRBJ2-1	TRBV19	TRBD2	TGTGCCAGTAGCGATAGCGGGGGGGCCTACAATGAGCAGTTCTTC	CASSDSGGAYNEQFF
-	TRBJ1-3	TRBV5-1	-	TGCGCCAGCAGCTTGGGGCAGGTCTCTGGAAACACCATATATTTT	CASSLGQVSGNTIYF
-	TRBJ2-3	TRBV19	-	TGTGCCAGTACCCCGACAACTTTCACAGATACGCAGTATTTT	CASTPTTFTDTQYF
-	TRBJ2-1	TRBV9	-	TGTGCCAGCAGCACAGACTCGAACAATGAGCAGTTCTTC	CASSTDSNNEQFF
-	TRBJ2-2	TRBV29-1	-	TGCAGCGGCCTCACAGGGTCGGGGACCGGGGAGCTGTTTTTT	CSGLTGSGTGELFF
-	TRBJ2-3	TRBV5-1	-	TGCGCCAGCAGCAAAGGACAAGACACAGATACGCAGTATTTT	CASSKGQDTDTQYF
-	TRBJ2-2	TRBV19	TRBD1	TGTGCCAGTAGTGGAGGACAGGCCGCGAACACCGGGGAGCTGTTTTTT	CASSGGQAANTGELFF